This section outlines one T cell receptor (beta chain) sequence together with its context. Antigen unknown. As the CDR3 is not closed by the conserved phenylalanine or tryptophan, this likely results from a read error. This record belongs to a study of tumor-infiltrating lymphocytes in primary liver carcinoma. Study overall: Stage T1-T3 N0M0 and a size of about 4.2 to 11 cm characterized the tumors. There were roughly 3.5 to 8 million productive TCRbeta reads per sample, a yield similar across tissue types.

The input was approximately 500 ng total RNA; TCR beta cDNA was made from it with a constant-region primer. Each TCR beta library was derived from three nested multiplex PCR rounds that employed slightly modified ARM-PCR. A C-beta reverse primer was combined with TRBV1-TRBV30 forward primers in the first two PCR rounds, and each round had ten to eleven cycles. TCRdb analysed the multiplex PCR reads with MiXCR anew, one entry per CDR3 protein. In the table there are roughly 50,000 distinct CDR3 sequences, 70% to 75% of which are singletons. V was cut by 5 bases and J by 10 bases, with 23 bases left in between. The CDR3 consists of 16 residues. CDR1 SGHNT and CDR2 YENEEA come from the germline V gene. Each 20-30 mg portion of unsorted bulk tissue served as the source for co-extraction of RNA and DNA. Each tumor was sampled at four poles and its centre. General observations from the study: In tumor-adjacent and tumor-blood pairs, overlap was lower than in tumor region pairs.

The chain carries TRBV11-3 and TRBJ2-2, with D maybe TRBD2 (5 bases). Material: liver tumor tissue from sampling region 2. The subset denotes: tumor region T2, inferior pole. The clonotype was recovered from a man aged 35-49 years with primary liver carcinoma and hepatitis B virus infection. CDR3 protein: CASSPHRGVLPEELFI. The CDR3 nucleotides are TGTGCCAGCAGCCCTCACCGGGGAGTCCTTCCCGAGGAGCTGTTTATT.